This TCR beta chain was identified during a study of cytomegalovirus exposure and HLA in healthy donors. Germline V gene sequence: CDR1 SNHLY, CDR2 FYNNEI. This CDR3 contains 14 residues. Trimming cost V 6 bases and J 4 bases, with 13 bases left between them. The PCR employed 60 Vbeta primers together with 13 Jbeta primers. The protocol was immunoSEQ multiplex PCR, while the TCRdb copy is restricted to in-frame clones and leaves out a portion. The sample shows about 190,000 clones, more than 75% of them seen only once. Broader study findings: It was reported in a later analysis that an Asian-associated ancestry cluster showed fewer N-insertions than the roughly 670-donor mean. Reportedly, HLA-A and HLA-B alleles of most subjects were accurately predicted from TCR beta.

Remarks on this clone: What it binds is unknown.

The specimen sequenced was PBMCs. The chain has TRBV2 and TRBJ2-1, with a tentative D call TRBD2 (5 bases). The clonotype comes from a young woman in good health and CMV-seropositive. DNA of the CDR3: TGTGCCAGCAGCCTAGCAACCCGATACAATGAGCAGTTCTTC. It yields the protein CASSLATRYNEQFF.